What follows are 17 T cell receptor beta chains derived from one specimen sequenced in a study of radiotherapy plus CTLA-4 blockade in lung cancer. Sequenced by immunoSEQ multiplex PCR; TCRdb stores in-frame clones only, minus some. The profile covers approximately 45,000 clones, with roughly 65% appearing a single time and about a fifth taken by the ten largest. The specimen was peripheral blood, collected from a patient treated with radiotherapy plus ipilimumab. The source of these receptors is a human donor with non-small cell lung cancer who had a partial response to radiotherapy plus ipilimumab.

The chain joins TRBV6-4 to TRBJ1-2; a weak D match, TRBD1 (5 bases). V lost 6 bases and J 8 bases, leaving 19 bases between the germline ends. The CDR3 length is 14 residues. Germline assignment: CDR1 MRHNA and CDR2 SNTAGT. The CDR3: CASSPRHQGLGYTF. The DNA for the CDR3 is TGTGCCAGCAGCCCACGCCACCAGGGATTAGGCTACACCTTC.

The chain uses TRBV7-8 and TRBJ2-6; unclear D gene. CDR1 is SGHVS and CDR2 is FQNEAQ in the germline V gene. Trimming pared 7 bases from V and 3 bases from J, leaving 16 bases between. The CDR3 sequence is 16 residues long. Here the CDR3 DNA reads TGTGCCAGCACCGAGCTCAACAGCCATGGGGCCAACGTCCTGACTTTC. It encodes CASTELNSHGANVLTF. The full variable domain, completed using reference TRBV7-8 and TRBJ2-6, is GAGVSQSPRYKVAKRGQDVALRCDPISGHVSLFWYQQALGQGPEFLTYFQNEAQLDKSGLPSDRFFAERPEGSVSTLKIQRTQQEDSAVYLCASTELNSHGANVLTFGAGSRLTVL.

This sequence joins TRBV6-5 and TRBJ1-2; weak D call: TRBD1 (6 bases). Germline CDR1 reads MNHEY; CDR2 reads SVGAGI. V was shortened by 5 bases and J by 7 bases, with 14 bases between the two germline ends. The CDR3 spans 13 residues. The CDR3 here is CASSAQGGVGYTF. The DNA for the CDR3 is TGTGCCAGCAGTGCACAGGGTGGGGTTGGCTACACCTTC.

The V and J genes are TRBV6-5 and TRBJ2-1, with 9 nucleotides matching TRBD2. J gave up 7 bases and V 4 bases, and 5 bases lay outside the gene matches. The germline gives CDR1 MNHEY, CDR2 SVGAGI. The length of the CDR3 is 14 residues. This chain's CDR3 is CASSSGTSGNEQFF. As DNA, the CDR3 is TGTGCCAGCAGTTCGGGTACTAGCGGGAATGAGCAGTTCTTC.

This chain connects TRBV7-9 to TRBJ2-2, with 12 positions matching TRBD1. The length of the CDR3 is 17 residues. V was clipped by 6 bases and J by 10 bases; unmatched bases: 15. Germline lookup yields CDR1 SEHNR and CDR2 FQNEAQ (reference sequence). CDR3 DNA: TGTGCCAGCAGTTACATACCCGCGGGACAGGGGGCTGCGGAGCTGTTTTTT. Translating gives CASSYIPAGQGAAELFF. The full variable domain, completed using reference TRBV7-9 and TRBJ2-2, is DTGVSQNPRHKITKRGQNVTFRCDPISEHNRLYWYRQTLGQGPEFLTYFQNEAQLEKSRLLSDRFSAERPKGSFSTLEIQRTEQGDSAMYLCASSYIPAGQGAAELFFGEGSRLTVL.

The table lists this clone with many counts. The V and J genes are TRBV5-5 and TRBJ1-4; a possible D gene is TRBD1 (5 bases). This CDR3 contains 14 residues. The V and J ends lost 1 base and 8 bases respectively, with 12 bases between them. Germline V gene sequence: CDR1 SGHKS, CDR2 YYEKEE (reference sequence). For the CDR3, the DNA is TGTGCCAGCAGCTTGCTTGACAGTGTCGAAAAACTGTTTTTT. It codes for CASSLLDSVEKLFF. The whole variable domain, filled in from reference TRBV5-5 and TRBJ1-4, reads DAGVTQSPTHLIKTRGQQVTLRCSPISGHKSVSWYQQVLGQGPQFIFQYYEKEERGRGNFPDRFSARQFPNYSSELNVNALLLGDSALYLCASSLLDSVEKLFFGSGTQLSVL.

This clone was counted only a few times. The V and J genes are TRBV6-6 and TRBJ1-1; 7 nucleotides align to TRBD1. V lost 7 bases to trimming and J lost 10 bases; unmatched junction nucleotides: 6. CDR3 size: 11 residues. The V gene's germline CDR1 is MNHNY and CDR2 SVGAGI (reference sequence). Here the CDR3 DNA reads TGTGCCAGCAAGGGGACAGCGAGAGCTTTCTTT. Its protein is CASKGTARAFF.

The V gene is TRBV6-9, the J gene TRBJ2-7; D gene unclear. The V and J ends lost 4 bases and 4 bases respectively, with 8 bases between them. The CDR3 is 12 amino acids. Looked up from germline, CDR1 is MNHGY and CDR2 is SVAAGI. CDR3 DNA sequence: TGTGCCAGCAGTTCCGAGAAATACGAGCAGTACTTC. Its translation: CASSSEKYEQYF.

The rearrangement joins TRBV25-1 to TRBJ2-7; 7 bases match TRBD1. This CDR3 has 14 amino acids. In germline, CDR1 is MGHDK, CDR2 SYGVNS. V shed 2 bases and J 6 bases; nucleotides not matched to a gene: 7. CDR3 protein: CASSERRTGSEQYF. CDR3 nucleotides: TGTGCCAGCAGTGAACGCAGGACAGGCAGCGAGCAGTACTTC.

The chain has TRBV4-3 and TRBJ1-6, with D perhaps TRBD1 (5 bases). There are 13 residues in the CDR3. CDR1 and CDR2 from the germline V gene are LGHNA and YSLEER. Trimming stripped 0 bases from V and 13 bases from J, with 10 bases between. The CDR3 protein is CASSQDQGQPLHF. In DNA form, the CDR3 reads TGCGCCAGCAGCCAAGATCAGGGTCAGCCCCTCCACTTT.

The chain employs TRBV9 and TRBJ2-3; TRBD1 matches 12 bases. The CDR3 extends over 17 amino acids. The germline V gene encodes CDR1 SGDLS and CDR2 YYNGEE. The junction had 7 bases not matched to a gene; V was cut back by 2 bases and J by 3 bases. CDR3 region: CASSVRGQGAGTDTQYF. The DNA of the CDR3 is TGTGCCAGCAGCGTCCGGGGACAGGGGGCTGGTACAGATACGCAGTATTTT.

This clone was seen a few times. The chain carries TRBV30 and TRBJ2-5; the match to TRBD2 covers 12 bases. The CDR3 length is 16 residues. V shed 2 bases, J shed 4 bases, and the junction held 8 bases outside the gene matches. Germline CDR1 is GTSNPN and CDR2 is SVGIG (reference sequence). The chain's CDR3 is CAWSLASGGVGETQYF. CDR3 bases: TGTGCCTGGAGTTTGGCTAGCGGGGGGGTAGGAGAGACCCAGTACTTC.

This sequence joins TRBV27 and TRBJ1-4, with D tentatively TRBD1 (6 bases). Germline CDR1 MNHEY, CDR2 SMNVEV (reference sequence). V dropped 6 bases and J dropped 0 bases, with 11 bases sitting between them. This CDR3 is built from 15 residues. CDR3 sequence (DNA): TGTGCCAGCAGGTTGGACAGTGCAACTAATGAAAAACTGTTTTTT. Protein: CASRLDSATNEKLFF.

This chain joins TRBV6-5 and TRBJ1-2; 8 bases agree with TRBD1. The germline CDR1 and CDR2 sequences are MNHEY and SVGAGI. There are 14 residues in the CDR3. The ends lost 6 bases at V and 4 bases at J; junction bases unmatched: 7. The CDR3 DNA is TGTGCCAGCAGGCTTGACAGGGGCTCCTATGGCTACACCTTC. Translated, it gives CASRLDRGSYGYTF.

The gene calls are TRBV25-1 and TRBJ1-6; possibly TRBD1 for D (5 bases). From germline, CDR1 is MGHDK and CDR2 SYGVNS. The V gene lost 1 base and the J gene lost 13 bases, with 11 bases spanning the gap. The CDR3 contains 13 residues. The CDR3 is CASSELGGNPLHF. In DNA form, the CDR3 reads TGTGCCAGCAGTGAATTGGGGGGAAATCCCCTCCACTTT.

V usage is TRBV19 and J usage is TRBJ2-1; D is perhaps TRBD2 (6 bases). Germline CDR1 and CDR2: LNHDA and SQIVND (reference sequence). Trimming removed 1 base at V and 2 bases at J, with 12 bases between. The CDR3 loop spans 16 amino acids. The CDR3 region has the DNA TGTGCCAGTAGTATAGGGTCGGGAGCGACCTACAATGAGCAGTTCTTC. It is translated as CASSIGSGATYNEQFF. Complete variable domain (other parts from reference TRBV19 and TRBJ2-1): DGGITQSPKYLFRKEGQNVTLSCEQNLNHDAMYWYRQDPGQGLRLIYYSQIVNDFQKGDIAEGYSVSREKKESFPLTVTSAQKNPTAFYLCASSIGSGATYNEQFFGPGTRLTVL.

This sequence joins TRBV6-7 and TRBJ2-5; 8 bases match TRBD2. TRBV6-7 is an ORF, and what it does is uncertain. The CDR3 covers 15 residues. The junction had 7 bases not matched to a gene; V was cut back by 2 bases and J by 5 bases. The CDR3 loop reads CASSYQGLGAETQYF. In DNA form, the CDR3 reads TGTGCCAGCAGTTACCAGGGACTAGGTGCGGAGACCCAGTACTTC.